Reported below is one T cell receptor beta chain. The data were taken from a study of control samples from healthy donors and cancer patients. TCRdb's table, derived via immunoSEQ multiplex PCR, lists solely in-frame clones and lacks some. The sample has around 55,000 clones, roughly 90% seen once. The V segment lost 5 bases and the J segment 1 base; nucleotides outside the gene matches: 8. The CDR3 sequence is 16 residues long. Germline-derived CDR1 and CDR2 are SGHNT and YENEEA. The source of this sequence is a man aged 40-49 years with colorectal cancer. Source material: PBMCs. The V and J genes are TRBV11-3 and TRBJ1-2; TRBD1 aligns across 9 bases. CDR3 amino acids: CASSPTWTGVNYGYTF. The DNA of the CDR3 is TGTGCCAGCAGCCCTACCTGGACAGGGGTTAACTATGGCTACACCTTC.